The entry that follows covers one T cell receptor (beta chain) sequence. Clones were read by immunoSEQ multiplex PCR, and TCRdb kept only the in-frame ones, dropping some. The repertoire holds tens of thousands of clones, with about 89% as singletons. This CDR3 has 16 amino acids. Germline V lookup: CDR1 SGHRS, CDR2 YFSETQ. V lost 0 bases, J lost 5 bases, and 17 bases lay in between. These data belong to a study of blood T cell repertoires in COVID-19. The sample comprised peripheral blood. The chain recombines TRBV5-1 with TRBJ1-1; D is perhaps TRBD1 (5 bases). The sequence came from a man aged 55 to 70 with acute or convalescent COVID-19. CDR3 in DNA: TGCGCCAGCAGCTTGGTAAATTTAGGGGTGGGAACTGAAGCTTTCTTT. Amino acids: CASSLVNLGVGTEAFF.